A single T cell receptor beta chain is shown here with its context. Its antigen is not yet known. No much larger clone is present one base from it, and per-base qualities are unavailable. V drops 5 bases and J drops 6 bases, leaving 16 bases in between. Per the germline V gene (reference sequence), DFQATT is the CDR1 and SNEGSKA is the CDR2. From cysteine to phenylalanine, the CDR3 is 13 amino acids long. CDR3 DNA is the only sequence kept; it has 39 bases, read in frame from the first base. The entry originates in a study of CD8+CD57+ T cells in acquired aplastic anemia (dated by TCRdb to the late 2010s). Notes on the research overall: DNA extracted from sorted CD4+ and CD8+ cells had a mean of roughly 3.3 ug, with a range of roughly 0.19 to 27.4 ug. Healthy donor samples averaged approximately 9.8 million reads for CD4+ and roughly 11 million for CD8+ cells. General study outcomes and caveats: Roughly 30 CD8+ CDR3 sequences were shared between patients and controls but appeared highly expressed in patients and within their immunodominant clones. Patients and healthy controls showed no significant difference in CD8+ Simpson's diversity (P=0.060).

The study deep-sequenced TCR repertoires of sorted CD4+ and CD8+ blood T cells from severe aplastic anemia patients and healthy subjects. Ficoll-Paque density gradient centrifugation was used to isolate peripheral blood mononuclear cells. Before DNA was extracted, CD4+ and CD8+ T cells were sorted using either FACS or magnetic beads. Profiling of TCR beta VDJ combinations and CDR3 sequences used genomic DNA as the template. An Illumina HiSeq 2000 was used for TCR repertoire sequencing. The authors' analysis ran thus. TRBV/TRBJ rearrangement plots, CDR3 size and DJ length profiles, and Simpson's diversity index were used to evaluate the repertoires. The most abundant DNA sequence in the deep sequencing data was defined as the immunodominant clone. CDR3 amino acid sequences were checked for sharing between subjects and were compared against published repertoires and the VDJdb database. TCRdb ran its own pipeline on the public reads, namely fastp trimming at Q25 and MiXCR clone calling, and kept in-frame beta chains. Rows are combined by CDR3 protein, so each entry shows the most common genes and DNA. TCRdb's processing, not the authors' own work, is the source of the V and J calls. This sample gives approximately 380,000 distinct CDR3 sequences in total; around 72% of them show up just once. The leading ten clones occupy 4% of the sample.

The sequence was collected from a human donor in good health, serving as a control. The sequenced sample was sorted CD4+, CD8+, or CD8+CD57+ T cells (not recorded which) from PBMCs. The chain couples TRBV20-1 to TRBJ1-2; the D gene lacks a confident call. The base sequence is TGCAGTGCTTTCCAGAACACGTCCGATGGCTACACCTTC. Its translation is CSAFQNTSDGYTF.